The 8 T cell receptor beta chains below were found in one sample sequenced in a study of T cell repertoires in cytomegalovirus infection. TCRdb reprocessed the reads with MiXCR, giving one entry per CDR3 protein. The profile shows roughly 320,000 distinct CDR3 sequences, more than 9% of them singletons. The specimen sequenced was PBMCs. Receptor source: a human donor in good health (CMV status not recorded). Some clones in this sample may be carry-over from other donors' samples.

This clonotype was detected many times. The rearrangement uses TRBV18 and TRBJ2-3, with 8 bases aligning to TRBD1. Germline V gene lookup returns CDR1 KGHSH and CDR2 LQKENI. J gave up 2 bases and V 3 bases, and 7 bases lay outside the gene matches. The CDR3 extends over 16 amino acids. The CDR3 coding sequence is TGTGCCAGCTCACCTCCGGGACAGGCCCTCACAGATACGCAGTATTTT. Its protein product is CASSPPGQALTDTQYF.

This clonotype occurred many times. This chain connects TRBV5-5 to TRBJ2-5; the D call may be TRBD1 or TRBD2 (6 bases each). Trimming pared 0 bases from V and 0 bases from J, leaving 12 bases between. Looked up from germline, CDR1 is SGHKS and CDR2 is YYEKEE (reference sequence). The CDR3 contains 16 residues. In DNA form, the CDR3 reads TGTGCCAGCAGCTTGGGGGGGGCCTTGTACCAAGAGACCCAGTACTTC. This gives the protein CASSLGGALYQETQYF.

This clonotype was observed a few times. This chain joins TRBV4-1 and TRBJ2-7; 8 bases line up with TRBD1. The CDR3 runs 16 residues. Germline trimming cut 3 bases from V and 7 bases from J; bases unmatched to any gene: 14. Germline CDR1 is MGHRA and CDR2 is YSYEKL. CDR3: CASSHPAGTGPAEQYF. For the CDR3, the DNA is TGCGCCAGCAGCCACCCGGCGGGGACAGGCCCCGCAGAGCAGTACTTC.

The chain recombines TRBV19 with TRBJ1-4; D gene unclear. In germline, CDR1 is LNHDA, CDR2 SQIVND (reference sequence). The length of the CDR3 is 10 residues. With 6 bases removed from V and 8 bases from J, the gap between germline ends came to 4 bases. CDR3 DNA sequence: TGTGCCAGTAGCGGGGAAAAACTGTTTTTT. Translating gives CASSGEKLFF.

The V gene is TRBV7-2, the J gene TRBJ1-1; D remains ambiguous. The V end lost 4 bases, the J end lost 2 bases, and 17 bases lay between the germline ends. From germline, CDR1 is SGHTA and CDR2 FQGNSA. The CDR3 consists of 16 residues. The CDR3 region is CASSSTPDAVNTEAFF. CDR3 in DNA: TGTGCCAGCAGCTCAACACCGGACGCGGTTAACACTGAAGCTTTCTTT.

The CDR3 DNA reads TGTGCCAGCAGTGGCGCTAGCGGGGGTGACTACGAGCAGTACTTC. Amino acid sequence: CASSGASGGDYEQYF. The J gene is TRBJ2-7, the V gene TRBV28; 10 bases fit TRBD2. CDR1 MDHEN and CDR2 SYDVKM come from the germline V gene. The CDR3 extends over 15 amino acids. The ends lost 5 bases at V and 3 bases at J; junction bases unmatched: 7.

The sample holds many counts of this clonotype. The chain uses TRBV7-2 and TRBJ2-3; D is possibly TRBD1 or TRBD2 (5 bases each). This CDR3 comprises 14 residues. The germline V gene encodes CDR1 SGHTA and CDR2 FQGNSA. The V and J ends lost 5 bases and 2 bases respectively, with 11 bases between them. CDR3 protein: CASSLIGATDTQYF. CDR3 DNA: TGTGCCAGCAGCCTCATCGGGGCCACAGATACGCAGTATTTT.

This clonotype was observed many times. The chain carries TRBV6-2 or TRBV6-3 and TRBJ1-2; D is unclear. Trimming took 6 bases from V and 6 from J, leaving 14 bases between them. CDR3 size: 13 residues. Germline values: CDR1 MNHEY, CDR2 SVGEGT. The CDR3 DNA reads TGTGCCAGCAGGACCGATGGAGGTCATGGCTACACCTTC. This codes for CASRTDGGHGYTF.